These T cell receptor beta chains were read from a single sample in a study of T cells in Graves' hyperthyroidism and ophthalmopathy. In TCRdb, the multiplex PCR reads were re-called with MiXCR into one record per CDR3 protein. Here the sample spans 460,000 or so distinct CDR3 sequences, roughly an eighth being singletons. The sequenced material came from blood. The receptors here all came from a woman aged 18 to 35 with Graves' hyperthyroidism. Each CDR3 is given with its conserved first and last residue. Each record gives: clone size, D gene, V gene, CDR3 length, J gene, CDR3 protein, CDR3 DNA. D genes are given only for firm matches. For some rows the clone size is stated as once, few or many, or as a class when expanded; others skip it.

few	-	TRBV7-3	15	TRBJ2-2	CASTEAQLYTGELFF	TGTGCCAGCACCGAGGCGCAGCTGTACACCGGGGAGCTGTTTTTT
-	TRBD2	TRBV19	17	TRBJ2-1	CASSIRAALAGDNEQFF	TGTGCCAGTAGTATAAGGGCCGCGCTAGCGGGAGACAATGAGCAGTTCTTC
many	-	TRBV12-5	13	TRBJ1-1	CASRGVSDTEAFF	TGTGCTAGTCGGGGGGTGTCGGACACTGAAGCTTTCTTT
few	TRBD2	TRBV3-1	16	TRBJ2-7	CASSLDGGSSYNGQYF	TGTGCCAGCAGCCTAGACGGCGGGAGCTCCTACAATGGGCAGTACTTC
many	-	TRBV12-3/TRBV12-4	14	TRBJ2-7	CASSLLTGSYEQYF	TGTGCCAGCAGTCTGTTGACAGGCTCCTACGAGCAGTACTTC
-	TRBD2	TRBV19	16	TRBJ2-1	CASSNLLAGGNNEQFF	TGTGCCAGTAGTAACCTACTAGCGGGAGGCAACAATGAGCAGTTCTTC
many	-	TRBV12-3/TRBV12-4	16	TRBJ2-6	CASETLLPSGANVLTF	TGTGCCAGCGAGACTTTACTCCCCTCTGGGGCCAACGTCCTGACTTTC
many	-	TRBV27	15	TRBJ2-5	CASSLSDGLGETQYF	TGTGCCAGCAGTTTATCTGACGGCTTGGGCGAGACCCAGTACTTC
-	-	TRBV19	16	TRBJ1-5	CASSIVPGPSNQPQHF	TGTGCCAGTAGTATAGTTCCCGGACCGAGCAATCAGCCCCAGCATTTT
many	-	TRBV10-3	10	TRBJ2-1	CAIGGNEQFF	TGTGCCATCGGAGGAAATGAGCAGTTCTTC
-	TRBD1	TRBV5-4	12	TRBJ2-1	CASPGTDNEQFF	TGTGCCAGCCCCGGGACAGACAATGAGCAGTTCTTC
-	TRBD2	TRBV7-9	17	TRBJ2-3	CASSLGGLAGSTDTQYF	TGTGCCAGCAGCTTAGGGGGACTAGCGGGAAGCACAGATACGCAGTATTTT
-	TRBD2	TRBV2	17	TRBJ2-1	CASRGTSGRGTYNEQFF	TGTGCCAGCAGGGGGACTAGCGGGAGGGGGACATACAATGAGCAGTTCTTC
many	TRBD1	TRBV29-1	12	TRBJ1-1	CSGRTGRTEAFF	TGCAGCGGACGGACAGGGCGAACTGAAGCTTTCTTT
many	-	TRBV6-5	16	TRBJ2-5	CASSYGPDSHQETQYF	TGTGCCAGCAGTTACGGTCCGGACAGCCACCAAGAGACCCAGTACTTC
many	-	TRBV12-3/TRBV12-4	13	TRBJ1-1	CASQRLMNTEAFF	TGTGCCAGTCAAAGGCTGATGAACACTGAAGCTTTCTTT
-	-	TRBV19	12	TRBJ1-1	CASLRPGAEAFF	TGTGCCAGTCTTAGACCGGGGGCTGAAGCTTTCTTT
few	TRBD2	TRBV10-3	14	TRBJ2-5	CAIRRAGIQETQYF	TGTGCCATCAGAAGAGCGGGGATACAAGAGACCCAGTACTTC
many	-	TRBV11-3	15	TRBJ2-3	CASSFYPREADTQYF	TGTGCCAGCAGCTTCTATCCCAGGGAGGCAGATACGCAGTATTTT
-	-	TRBV7-9	13	TRBJ2-1	CASSPWSDNEQFF	TGTGCCAGCAGCCCGTGGTCTGACAATGAGCAGTTCTTC
many	TRBD2	TRBV7-2	15	TRBJ2-1	CASSLRSGDNNEQFF	TGTGCCAGCAGCTTAAGAAGCGGGGATAACAATGAGCAGTTCTTC
-	TRBD2	TRBV9	14	TRBJ2-1	CASSVEAGVKEQFF	TGTGCCAGCAGCGTAGAAGCGGGAGTGAAGGAGCAGTTCTTC
few	TRBD2	TRBV14	11	TRBJ2-1	CASSLGLAQFF	TGTGCCAGCAGCCTGGGACTAGCGCAGTTCTTC
-	TRBD1	TRBV18	15	TRBJ1-4	CASSPKRDSNEKLFF	TGTGCCAGCTCACCTAAGCGGGACAGTAATGAAAAACTGTTTTTT
-	-	TRBV5-8	17	TRBJ1-1	CASSSSGGTKGGTEAFF	TGTGCCAGCAGCTCTAGCGGCGGTACAAAAGGGGGCACTGAAGCTTTCTTT
many	TRBD2	TRBV12-3/TRBV12-4	15	TRBJ2-5	CASSFGGGRQETQYF	TGTGCCAGCAGTTTTGGGGGAGGGAGGCAAGAGACCCAGTACTTC
many	-	TRBV5-4	14	TRBJ2-5	CASSLVSAKETQYF	TGTGCCAGCAGCTTGGTCAGTGCCAAGGAGACCCAGTACTTC
-	TRBD2	TRBV28	15	TRBJ2-7	CASSTPLAGAAEQYF	TGTGCCAGCAGTACCCCGTTAGCGGGAGCCGCCGAGCAGTACTTC
-	TRBD2	TRBV20-1	16	TRBJ2-7	CSASSGTSGASYEQYF	TGCAGTGCTAGTTCAGGGACTAGCGGGGCGTCCTACGAGCAGTACTTC
many	-	TRBV7-9	12	TRBJ2-1	CASSLEVWEQFF	TGTGCCAGCAGCTTAGAAGTCTGGGAGCAGTTCTTC
-	TRBD1	TRBV7-9	17	TRBJ2-7	CASSPSGRNRGLNEQCF	TGTGCCAGCAGCCCTAGTGGCAGGAACAGGGGGTTAAACGAGCAGTGCTTC
many	TRBD1	TRBV24-1	16	TRBJ2-5	CATSANPGQGKETQYF	TGTGCCACCAGCGCAAATCCGGGACAGGGAAAAGAGACCCAGTACTTC
few	-	TRBV20-1	11	TRBJ2-1	CSARIRNEQFF	TGCAGTGCTAGAATTAGAAATGAGCAGTTCTTC
-	TRBD1	TRBV7-9	17	TRBJ1-1	CASSSYRGVRTNTEAFF	TGTGCCAGCAGCTCATACAGGGGGGTGAGGACGAACACTGAAGCTTTCTTT
many	-	TRBV12-3/TRBV12-4	12	TRBJ2-7	CASRIDSYEQYF	TGTGCCAGCAGAATAGACAGCTACGAGCAGTACTTC
many	-	TRBV12-3/TRBV12-4	14	TRBJ1-4	CASTTQGSNEKLFF	TGTGCCAGCACCACTCAGGGCTCGAATGAAAAACTGTTTTTT
many	TRBD1	TRBV18	15	TRBJ1-1	CASSPSGTGGLEAFF	TGTGCCAGCTCACCTTCAGGGACAGGCGGCTTGGAAGCTTTCTTT
many	TRBD2	TRBV24-1	16	TRBJ2-3	CATSPKLAGSTDTQYF	TGTGCCACCAGCCCAAAACTAGCGGGTAGCACAGATACGCAGTATTTT
many	-	TRBV3-1	15	TRBJ1-5	CASSQEFGGSQPQHF	TGTGCCAGCAGCCAAGAGTTCGGGGGCTCCCAGCCCCAGCATTTT
many	-	TRBV11-3	14	TRBJ1-3	CASSLGTAGNTIYF	TGTGCCAGCAGCTTGGGGACTGCAGGAAACACCATATATTTT
many	TRBD1	TRBV5-5	13	TRBJ2-5	CASRQGAEETQYF	TGTGCCAGCCGACAGGGGGCCGAAGAGACCCAGTACTTC
many	-	TRBV12-3/TRBV12-4	16	TRBJ1-1	CASSSPPPGMNTEAFF	TGTGCCAGCAGTTCGCCCCCCCCGGGAATGAACACTGAAGCTTTCTTT
many	TRBD1	TRBV12-3/TRBV12-4	14	TRBJ2-1	CASSWGQGNNEQFF	TGTGCCAGCAGTTGGGGACAGGGTAACAATGAGCAGTTCTTC
many	-	TRBV18	14	TRBJ1-2	CASSPRKEGDGYTF	TGTGCCAGCTCACCGAGAAAAGAGGGAGACGGCTACACCTTC
many	-	TRBV7-9	14	TRBJ1-1	CASSFRHVNTEAFF	TGTGCCAGCAGCTTTAGACACGTGAACACTGAAGCTTTCTTT
few	-	TRBV12-3/TRBV12-4	15	TRBJ2-3	CASSLGTALADTQYF	TGTGCCAGCAGTTTAGGGACCGCACTGGCAGATACGCAGTATTTT
many	-	TRBV11-2	15	TRBJ2-2	CASSWTGQTPGELFF	TGTGCCAGCAGCTGGACCGGACAGACCCCCGGGGAGCTGTTTTTT
few	TRBD1	TRBV24-1	12	TRBJ2-7	CATKGQGSEQYF	TGTGCCACCAAGGGACAGGGTTCCGAGCAGTACTTC
many	-	TRBV12-5	13	TRBJ1-1	CASGSDGGTEAFF	TGTGCTAGTGGCTCGGATGGCGGCACTGAAGCTTTCTTT
many	-	TRBV6-5	14	TRBJ1-5	CASSDPGSNQPQHF	TGTGCCAGCTCGGACCCCGGGAGCAATCAGCCCCAGCATTTT
many	-	TRBV5-1	18	TRBJ1-2	CASSLSGTPGREVYGYTF	TGCGCCAGCAGCTTGTCAGGGACGCCGGGACGGGAGGTCTATGGCTACACCTTC
many	-	TRBV20-1	14	TRBJ1-4	CSAPRSATNEKLFF	TGCAGTGCTCCTAGGTCTGCAACTAATGAAAAACTGTTTTTT
-	-	TRBV12-3/TRBV12-4	16	TRBJ2-5	CASSPDKDRHQETQYF	TGTGCCAGCAGTCCCGATAAGGACAGACACCAAGAGACCCAGTACTTC